This TCR beta chain was profiled in a study of blood T cell repertoires in COVID-19. Study-wide context: T cells, B-cell-depleted T cells, or PBMCs supplied cDNA or gDNA.

The germline CDR1 and CDR2 sequences are SGHAT and FQNNGV. J was trimmed by 4 bases and V by 5 bases; bases with no gene match: 8. The CDR3 length is 14 residues. Data came from immunoSEQ multiplex PCR; TCRdb stores just in-frame clones and leaves some out. The profile shows 50,000 to 65,000 clones, over 75% of them singletons. Sequenced: peripheral blood. This TCR came from a human donor in a cohort sampled during active COVID-19. The genes are TRBV11-2 and TRBJ2-7; 7 nucleotides line up with TRBD1. CDR3 sequence (DNA): TGTGCCAGCAGCCAGACAGGGAAACCTTACGAGCAGTACTTC. It is translated as CASSQTGKPYEQYF.